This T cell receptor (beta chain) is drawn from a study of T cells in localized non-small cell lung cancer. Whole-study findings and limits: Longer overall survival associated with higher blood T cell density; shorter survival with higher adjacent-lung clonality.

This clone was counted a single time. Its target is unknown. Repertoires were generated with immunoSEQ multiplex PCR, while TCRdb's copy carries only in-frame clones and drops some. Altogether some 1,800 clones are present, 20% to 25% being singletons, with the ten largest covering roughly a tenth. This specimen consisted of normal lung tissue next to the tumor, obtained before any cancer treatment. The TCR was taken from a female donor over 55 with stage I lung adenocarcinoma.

In DNA form, the CDR3 reads TGCAGCGTTGTCGGGTCAGGACAGGGCCCCCCAGATACGCAGTATTTT. This sequence encodes CSVVGSGQGPPDTQYF. The chain combines TRBV29-1 with TRBJ2-3, with 8 bases matching TRBD1. The V gene's germline CDR1 is SQVTM and CDR2 ANQGSEA. The CDR3 totals 16 residues. V shed 4 bases, J shed 4 bases, and the junction held 13 bases outside the gene matches.